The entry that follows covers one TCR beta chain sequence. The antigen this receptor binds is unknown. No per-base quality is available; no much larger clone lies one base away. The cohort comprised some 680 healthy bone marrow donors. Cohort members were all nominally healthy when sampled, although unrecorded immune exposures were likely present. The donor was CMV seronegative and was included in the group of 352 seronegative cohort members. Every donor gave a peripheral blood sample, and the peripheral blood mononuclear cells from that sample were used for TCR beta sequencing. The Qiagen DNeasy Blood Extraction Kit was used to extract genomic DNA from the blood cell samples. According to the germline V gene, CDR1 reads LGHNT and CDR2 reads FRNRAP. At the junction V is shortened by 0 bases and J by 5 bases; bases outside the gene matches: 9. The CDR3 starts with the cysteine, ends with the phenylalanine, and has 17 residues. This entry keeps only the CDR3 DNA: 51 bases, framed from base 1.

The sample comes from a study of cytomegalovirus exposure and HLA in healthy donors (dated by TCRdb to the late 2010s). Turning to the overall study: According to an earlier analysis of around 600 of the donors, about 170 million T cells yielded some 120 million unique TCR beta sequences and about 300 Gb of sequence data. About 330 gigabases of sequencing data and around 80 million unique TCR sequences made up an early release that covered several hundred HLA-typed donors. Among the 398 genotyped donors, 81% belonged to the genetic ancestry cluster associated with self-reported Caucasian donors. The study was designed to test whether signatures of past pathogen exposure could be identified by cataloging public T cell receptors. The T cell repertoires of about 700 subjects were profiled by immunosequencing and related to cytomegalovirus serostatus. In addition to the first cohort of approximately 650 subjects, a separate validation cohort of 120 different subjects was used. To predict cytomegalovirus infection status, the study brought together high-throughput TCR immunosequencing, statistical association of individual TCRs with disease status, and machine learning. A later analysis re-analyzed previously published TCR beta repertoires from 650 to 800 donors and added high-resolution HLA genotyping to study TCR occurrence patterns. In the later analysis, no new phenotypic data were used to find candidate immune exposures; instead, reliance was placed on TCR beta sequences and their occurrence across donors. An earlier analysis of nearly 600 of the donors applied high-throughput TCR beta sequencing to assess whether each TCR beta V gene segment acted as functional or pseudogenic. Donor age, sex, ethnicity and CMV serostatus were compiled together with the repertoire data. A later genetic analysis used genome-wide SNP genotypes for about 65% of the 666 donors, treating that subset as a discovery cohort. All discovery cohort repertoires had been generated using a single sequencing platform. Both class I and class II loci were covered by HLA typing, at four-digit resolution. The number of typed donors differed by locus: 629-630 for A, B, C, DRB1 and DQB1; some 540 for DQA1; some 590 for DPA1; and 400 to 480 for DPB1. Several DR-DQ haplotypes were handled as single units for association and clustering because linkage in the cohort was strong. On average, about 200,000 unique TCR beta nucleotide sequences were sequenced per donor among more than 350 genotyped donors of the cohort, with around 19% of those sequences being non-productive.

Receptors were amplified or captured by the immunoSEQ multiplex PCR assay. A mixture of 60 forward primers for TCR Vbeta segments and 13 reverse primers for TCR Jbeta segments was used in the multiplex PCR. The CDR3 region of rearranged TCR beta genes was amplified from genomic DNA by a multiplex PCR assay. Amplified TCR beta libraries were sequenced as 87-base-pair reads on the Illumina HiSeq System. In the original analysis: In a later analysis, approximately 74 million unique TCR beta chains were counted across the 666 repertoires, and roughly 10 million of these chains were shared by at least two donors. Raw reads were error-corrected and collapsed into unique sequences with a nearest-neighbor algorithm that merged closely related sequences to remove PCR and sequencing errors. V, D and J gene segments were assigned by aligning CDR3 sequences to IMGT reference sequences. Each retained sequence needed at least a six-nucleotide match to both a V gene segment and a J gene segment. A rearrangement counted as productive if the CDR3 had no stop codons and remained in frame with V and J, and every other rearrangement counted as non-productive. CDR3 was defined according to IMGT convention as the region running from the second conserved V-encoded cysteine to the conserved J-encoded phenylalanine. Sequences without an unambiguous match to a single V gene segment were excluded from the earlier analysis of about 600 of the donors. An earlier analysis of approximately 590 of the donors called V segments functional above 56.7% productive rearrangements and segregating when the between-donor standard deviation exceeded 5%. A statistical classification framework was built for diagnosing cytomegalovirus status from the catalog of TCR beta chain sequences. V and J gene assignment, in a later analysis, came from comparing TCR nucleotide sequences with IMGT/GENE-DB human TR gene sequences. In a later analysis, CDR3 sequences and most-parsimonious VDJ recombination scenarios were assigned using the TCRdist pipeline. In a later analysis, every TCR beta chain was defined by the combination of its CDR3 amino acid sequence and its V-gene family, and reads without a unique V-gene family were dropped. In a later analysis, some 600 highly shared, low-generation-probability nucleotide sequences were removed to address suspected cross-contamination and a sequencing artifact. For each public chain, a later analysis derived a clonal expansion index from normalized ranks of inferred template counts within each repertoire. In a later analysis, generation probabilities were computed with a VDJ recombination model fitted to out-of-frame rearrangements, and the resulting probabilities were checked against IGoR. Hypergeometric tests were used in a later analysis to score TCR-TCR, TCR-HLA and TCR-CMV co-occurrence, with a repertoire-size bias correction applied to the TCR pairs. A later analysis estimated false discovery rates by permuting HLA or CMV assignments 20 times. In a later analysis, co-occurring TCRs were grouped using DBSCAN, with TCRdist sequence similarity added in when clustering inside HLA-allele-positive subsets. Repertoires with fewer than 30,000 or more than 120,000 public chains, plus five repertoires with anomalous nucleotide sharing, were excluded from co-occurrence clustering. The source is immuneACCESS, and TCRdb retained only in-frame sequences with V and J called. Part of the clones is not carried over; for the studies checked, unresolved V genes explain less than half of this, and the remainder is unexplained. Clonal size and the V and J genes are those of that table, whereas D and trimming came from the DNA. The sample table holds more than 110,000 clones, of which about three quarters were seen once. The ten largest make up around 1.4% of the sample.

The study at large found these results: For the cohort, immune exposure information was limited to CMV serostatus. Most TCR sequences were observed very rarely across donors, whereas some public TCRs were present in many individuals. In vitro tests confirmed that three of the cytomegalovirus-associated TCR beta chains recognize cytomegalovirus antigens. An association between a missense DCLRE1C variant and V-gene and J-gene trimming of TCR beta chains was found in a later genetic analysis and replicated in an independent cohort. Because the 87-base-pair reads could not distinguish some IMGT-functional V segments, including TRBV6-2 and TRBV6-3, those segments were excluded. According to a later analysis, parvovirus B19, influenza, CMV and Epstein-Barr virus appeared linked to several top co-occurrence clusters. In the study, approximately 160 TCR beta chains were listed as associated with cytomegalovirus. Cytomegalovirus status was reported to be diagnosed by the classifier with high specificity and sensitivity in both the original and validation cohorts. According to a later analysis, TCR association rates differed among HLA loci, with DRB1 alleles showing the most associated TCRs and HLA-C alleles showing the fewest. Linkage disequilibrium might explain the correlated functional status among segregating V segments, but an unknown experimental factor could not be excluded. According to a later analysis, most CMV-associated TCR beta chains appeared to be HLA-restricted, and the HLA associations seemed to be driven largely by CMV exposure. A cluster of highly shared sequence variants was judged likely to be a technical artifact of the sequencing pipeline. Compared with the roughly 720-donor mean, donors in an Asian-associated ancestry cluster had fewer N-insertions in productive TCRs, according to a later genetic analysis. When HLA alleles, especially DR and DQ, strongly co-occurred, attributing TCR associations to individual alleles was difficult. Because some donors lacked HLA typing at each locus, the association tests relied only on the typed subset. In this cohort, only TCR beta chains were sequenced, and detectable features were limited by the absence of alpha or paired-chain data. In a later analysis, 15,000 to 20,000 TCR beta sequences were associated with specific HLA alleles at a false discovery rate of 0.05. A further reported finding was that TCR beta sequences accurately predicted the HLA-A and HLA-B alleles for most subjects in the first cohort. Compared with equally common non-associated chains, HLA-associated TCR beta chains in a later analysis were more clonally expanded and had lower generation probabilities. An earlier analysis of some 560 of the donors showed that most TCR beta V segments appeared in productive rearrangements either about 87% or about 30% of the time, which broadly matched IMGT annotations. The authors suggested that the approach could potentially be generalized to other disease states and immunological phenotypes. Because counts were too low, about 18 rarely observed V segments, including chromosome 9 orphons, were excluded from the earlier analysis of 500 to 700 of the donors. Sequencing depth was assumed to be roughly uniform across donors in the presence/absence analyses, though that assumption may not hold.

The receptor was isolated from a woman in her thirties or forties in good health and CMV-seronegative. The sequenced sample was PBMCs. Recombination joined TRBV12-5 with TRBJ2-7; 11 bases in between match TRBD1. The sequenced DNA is TGTGCTAGTGGTTTGGTATTATGGGGGACAGGGGGAAACGAGCAGTACTTC. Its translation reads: CASGLVLWGTGGNEQYF.